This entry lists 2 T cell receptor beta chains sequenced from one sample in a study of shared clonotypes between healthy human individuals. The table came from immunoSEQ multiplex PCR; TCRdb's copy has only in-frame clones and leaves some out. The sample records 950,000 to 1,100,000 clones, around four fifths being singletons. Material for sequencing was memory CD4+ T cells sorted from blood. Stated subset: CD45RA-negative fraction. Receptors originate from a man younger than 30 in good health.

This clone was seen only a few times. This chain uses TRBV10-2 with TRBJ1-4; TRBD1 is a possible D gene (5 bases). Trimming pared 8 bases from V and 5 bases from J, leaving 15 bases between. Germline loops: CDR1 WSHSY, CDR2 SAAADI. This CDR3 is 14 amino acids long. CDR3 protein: CASSRSGGNEKLFF. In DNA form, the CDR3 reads TGCGCCAGCTCTCGCAGTGGGGGGAATGAAAAACTGTTTTTT.

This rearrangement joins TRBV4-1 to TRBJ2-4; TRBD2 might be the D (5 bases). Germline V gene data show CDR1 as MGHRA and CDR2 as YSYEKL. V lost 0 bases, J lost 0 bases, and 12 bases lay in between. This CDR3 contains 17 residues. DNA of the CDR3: TGCGCCAGCAGCCAAGATGGTTCCGGGGTAGCCAAAAACATTCAGTACTTC. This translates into CASSQDGSGVAKNIQYF.